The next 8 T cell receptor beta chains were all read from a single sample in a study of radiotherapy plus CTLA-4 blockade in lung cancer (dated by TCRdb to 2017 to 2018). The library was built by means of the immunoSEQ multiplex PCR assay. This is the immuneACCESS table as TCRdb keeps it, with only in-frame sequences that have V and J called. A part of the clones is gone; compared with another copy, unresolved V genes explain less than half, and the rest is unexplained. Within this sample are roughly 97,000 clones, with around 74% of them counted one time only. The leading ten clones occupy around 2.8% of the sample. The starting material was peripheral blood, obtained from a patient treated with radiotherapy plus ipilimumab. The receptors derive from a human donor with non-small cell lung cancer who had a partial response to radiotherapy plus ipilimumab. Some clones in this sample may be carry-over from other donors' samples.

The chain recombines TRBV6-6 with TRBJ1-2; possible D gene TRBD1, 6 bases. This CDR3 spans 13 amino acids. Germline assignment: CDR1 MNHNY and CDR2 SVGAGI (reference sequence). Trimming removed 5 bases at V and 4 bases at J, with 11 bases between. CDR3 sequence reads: CASSLTDSYGYTF. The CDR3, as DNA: TGTGCCAGCAGTCTCACGGACAGCTATGGCTACACCTTC.

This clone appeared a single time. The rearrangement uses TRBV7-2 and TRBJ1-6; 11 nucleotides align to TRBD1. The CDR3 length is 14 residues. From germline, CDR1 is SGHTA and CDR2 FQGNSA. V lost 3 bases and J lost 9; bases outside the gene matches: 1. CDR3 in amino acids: CASSFGTGGSPLHF. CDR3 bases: TGTGCCAGCAGCTTTGGGACAGGGGGTTCACCCCTCCACTTT. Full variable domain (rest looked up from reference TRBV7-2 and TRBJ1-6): GAGVSQSPSNKVTEKGKDVELRCDPISGHTALYWYRQSLGQGLEFLIYFQGNSAPDKSGLPSDRFSAERTGGSVSTLTIQRTQQEDSAVYLCASSFGTGGSPLHFGNGTRLTVT.

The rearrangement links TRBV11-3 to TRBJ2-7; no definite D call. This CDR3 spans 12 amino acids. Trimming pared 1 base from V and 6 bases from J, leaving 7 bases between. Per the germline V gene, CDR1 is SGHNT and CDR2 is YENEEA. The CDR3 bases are TGTGCCAGCAGCTTAGGAGAAATCGAGCAGTACTTC. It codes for CASSLGEIEQYF.

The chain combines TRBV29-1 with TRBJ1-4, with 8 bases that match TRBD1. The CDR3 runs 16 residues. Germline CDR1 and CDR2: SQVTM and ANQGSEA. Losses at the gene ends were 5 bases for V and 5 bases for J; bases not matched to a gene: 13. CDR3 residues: CSVSDGGHRGNEKLFF. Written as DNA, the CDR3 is TGCAGCGTTAGTGACGGCGGGCACAGGGGGAATGAAAAACTGTTTTTT.

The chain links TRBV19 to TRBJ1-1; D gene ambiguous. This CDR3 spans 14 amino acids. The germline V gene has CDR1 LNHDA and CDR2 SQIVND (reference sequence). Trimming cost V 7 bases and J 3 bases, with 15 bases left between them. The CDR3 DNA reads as TGTGCCAGTACCCGAGGTGGGGAGCACACTGAAGCTTTCTTT. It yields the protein CASTRGGEHTEAFF.

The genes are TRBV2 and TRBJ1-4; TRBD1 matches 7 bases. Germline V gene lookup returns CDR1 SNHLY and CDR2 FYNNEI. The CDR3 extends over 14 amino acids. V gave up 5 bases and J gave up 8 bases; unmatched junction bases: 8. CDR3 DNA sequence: TGTGCCAGCAGTTCCCAGGGGGGAGTGGAAAAACTGTTTTTT. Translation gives CASSSQGGVEKLFF. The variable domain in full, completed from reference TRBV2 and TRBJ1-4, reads EPEVTQTPSHQVTQMGQEVILRCVPISNHLYFYWYRQILGQKVEFLVSFYNNEISEKSEIFDDQFSVERPDGSNFTLKIRSTKLEDSAMYFCASSSQGGVEKLFFGSGTQLSVL.

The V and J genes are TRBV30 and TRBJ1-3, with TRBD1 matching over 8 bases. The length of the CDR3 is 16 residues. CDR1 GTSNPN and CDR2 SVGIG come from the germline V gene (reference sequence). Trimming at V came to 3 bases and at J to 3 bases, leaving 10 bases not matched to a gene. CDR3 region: CAWSSGQGGFGNTIYF. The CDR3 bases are TGTGCCTGGAGCTCAGGACAGGGAGGATTTGGAAACACCATATATTTT.

The CDR3 sequence: CASSPGTGYNSPLHF. The CDR3 DNA follows: TGTGCCAGCAGCCCCGGGACAGGCTATAATTCACCCCTCCACTTT. The chain is built from TRBV7-2 and TRBJ1-6, with 8 positions matching TRBD1. Germline V lookup: CDR1 SGHTA, CDR2 FQGNSA. This CDR3 has 15 residues. With V trimmed by 5 bases and J by 3 bases, 3 bases remained unmatched. Combining the CDR3 with reference TRBV7-2 and TRBJ1-6 gives the whole variable domain GAGVSQSPSNKVTEKGKDVELRCDPISGHTALYWYRQSLGQGLEFLIYFQGNSAPDKSGLPSDRFSAERTGGSVSTLTIQRTQQEDSAVYLCASSPGTGYNSPLHFGNGTRLTVT.